This T cell receptor (beta chain) is from a study of shared clonotypes between healthy human individuals (TCRdb year 2020). General notes on the study: Three men and two women, aged 18 to 49 years, made up the cohort. To increase sequencing depth and limit assay-specific biases, TCR repertoire library preparation and sequencing were carried out by different laboratories using diverse techniques. For each donor, CD4 naive and CD4 memory were each given three plates, CD8 naive was given two plates, and CD8 memory was given one plate. Leukapheresis yielded between about 0.9 and 9.5 billion PBMCs per donor. The study deeply sequenced blood TCR repertoires of several healthy adults to estimate repertoire size and the extent of clonotype sharing between individuals. What the authors observed across the whole study: Naive subsets generally had larger estimated clonotype richness than memory subsets did. When several donors were compared, the shared fraction of clonotypes was about 5.4% for naive CD4, 3% to 4% for naive CD8, 2% to 2.5% for memory CD4, and around 0.4% for memory CD8. Rarefaction of sorted-subset datasets indicated incomplete sequencing despite the large sequencing depth. The genetic and exposure-history diversity represented was limited by the small number of donors. Based on pairwise subsampling, the degree of clonotype sharing among donors was expected to be affected by sequencing depth. Sampling was limited to blood, and TCR repertoires in tissue likely differ from TCR repertoires in blood. Compared with non-shared clonotypes, the clonotypes found in all four sorted-subset donors had higher generation probabilities.

Donors were healthy HIV-negative adults with no recently reported acute infections or vaccinations. All donors were Caucasian adults living in Nashville, Tennessee, USA. CD4+ T cells were enriched through magnetic negative selection, after which naive cells were positively selected on CD45RA and the remaining negative fraction served as the memory subset. Blood was collected by leukapheresis, and PBMCs were isolated by Ficoll-Histopaque density gradient centrifugation and then cryopreserved in liquid nitrogen vapor phase. Analytical flow cytometry was used to check the purity and quantity of each magnetically sorted T cell population. Genomic DNA was isolated from every sorted fraction and measured by UV absorbance on a Nanodrop 2000c. This clone occurred once. Its antigen has not been determined. No clone much larger than this one lies a single base away; base qualities are absent. V gives up 4 bases and J gives up 3 bases, and the segment between their germline ends measures 6 bases. The CDR3 goes from the cysteine to the phenylalanine over 12 residues. The entry retains the CDR3 DNA only, 36 bases that are in frame from base 1. CDR1 and CDR2 were assigned from the germline V gene as SGHDN and FVKESK.

TCR CDR3 regions were amplified from genomic DNA by multiplex PCR using the deep immunoSEQ assay. For each cell subset, the extracted genomic DNA was distributed evenly across all wells of several immunoSEQ 96-well plates, and each plate served as one replicate. For sorted subsets, each replicate PCR was loaded with 200 ng genomic DNA, equivalent to 30,000 or so T cell genomes. Purified libraries were measured with a Qubit 3.0 fluorometer, size-checked on a Bioanalyzer 2100, and measured again with the KAPA Library Quantification kit. A separate single-read 150-cycle Illumina NextSeq 550 flow cell was used to sequence each immunoSEQ 96-well plate. In the paper's pipeline: Because the immunoSEQ output included only junctional sequences and no quality scores, the filtering could not be the same as the filtering used for full-length reads. Sequences were annotated with PyIR, a Python wrapper for IgBLAST v1.9, using IMGT germline references to assign V/J genes and CDR3. Reads were removed for weak V/J assignments (E-value above 1e-6), missing CDR3, stop codons, out-of-frame junctions, or ambiguous translated residues. V3J clonotypes were defined as sequences sharing the same inferred V gene, J gene, and CDR3 amino acid sequence. Percentage overlap between repertoires was calculated by dividing the number of shared unique clonotypes by the size of the smaller repertoire. Repertoire richness was assessed with RTK rarefaction, the Chao1 estimator, and Recon v2.1 estimates of unobserved clonotypes. For all TCRbeta clonotypes obtained by the gDNA method from four donors, generation probabilities were computed with OLGA. This is the immuneACCESS table as TCRdb keeps it, with only in-frame sequences that have V and J called. A part of the clones is gone; compared with another copy, unresolved V genes explain less than half, and the rest is unexplained. For V, J and clone size, that table is used; D and trimming come from the DNA. Counted in this sample were around 990,000 clones; roughly 77% of them appeared once. The leading ten clones occupy 0.85% to 1% of the sample.

The sequenced material came from memory CD4+ T cells from PBMCs. The cell subset or site label on this specimen signifies: CD45RA-negative fraction. The chain was built from TRBV14 and TRBJ2-5, with no reliable assignment of the D segment. The clonotype was recovered from a man in his late teens or twenties in good health. Some clones in this sample may be carry-over from other donors' samples. The CDR3 region: CASSRVEETQYF. The sequence in DNA is TGTGCCAGCAGCCGGGTGGAAGAGACCCAGTACTTC.